The 14 T cell receptor beta chains reported below all come from one sample, sequenced in a study of shared clonotypes between healthy human individuals. Libraries were prepared by immunoSEQ multiplex PCR; TCRdb keeps only in-frame clonotypes and omits some of them. The table has hundreds of thousands of clones, about 98% seen once. The naive CD8 fraction comprised CD45RO-negative cells positively selected for CCR7 and excluded terminally differentiated effector memory CD45RA+ cells. The sequencing sample was made of naive CD8+ T cells sorted from blood. These receptors all come from a man aged 25-45 years in good health.

V is TRBV30 and J is TRBJ2-3, with a possible D match to TRBD1 (8 bases). The CDR3 length is 14 residues. The V end was cut by 4 bases, the J end by 4 bases, with 15 bases between. Germline V gene lookup returns CDR1 GTSNPN and CDR2 SVGIG (reference sequence). CDR3: CAWNRGGTADTQYF. The CDR3 DNA reads TGTGCCTGGAACAGGGGGGGTACGGCAGATACGCAGTATTTT.

The V and J genes are TRBV29-1 and TRBJ2-1; 14 nucleotides align to TRBD2. The J segment lost 9 bases and the V segment lost 6 bases, leaving 7 bases of the junction unmatched. The germline gives CDR1 SQVTM, CDR2 ANQGSEA. This CDR3 has 14 amino acids. CDR3 DNA sequence: TGCAGCGTGATGGGACTAGCGGGAGTGGCTGAGCAGTTCTTC. This codes for CSVMGLAGVAEQFF.

The CDR3 sequence is CASSPGWNTGELFF. The CDR3 nucleotides are TGTGCCAGCTCACCGGGTTGGAACACCGGGGAGCTGTTTTTT. This chain links TRBV18 with TRBJ2-2; D is ambiguous. Trimming pared 3 bases from V and 1 base from J, leaving 6 bases between. This CDR3 has 14 residues. The germline CDR1 and CDR2 sequences are KGHSH and LQKENI. The full variable domain, completed using reference TRBV18 and TRBJ2-2, is NAGVMQNPRHLVRRRGQEARLRCSPMKGHSHVYWYRQLPEEGLKFMVYLQKENIIDESGMPKERFSAEFPKEGPSILRIQQVVRGDSAAYFCASSPGWNTGELFFGEGSRLTVL.

The chain employs TRBV5-5 and TRBJ2-3; 10 nucleotides match TRBD2. CDR1 is SGHKS and CDR2 is YYEKEE in the germline V gene (reference sequence). The CDR3 consists of 16 residues. Losses at the gene ends were 4 bases for V and 4 bases for J; bases not matched to a gene: 9. This CDR3 reads CASSRNSGRLADTQYF. The CDR3 region has the DNA TGTGCCAGCAGCAGAAATAGCGGGAGGTTGGCAGATACGCAGTATTTT.

A word on this clone: Distinct nucleotide sequences in the sample also encode this CDR3. The chain links TRBV19 to TRBJ2-2; 7 bases are shared with TRBD2. In germline, CDR1 is LNHDA, CDR2 SQIVND (reference sequence). The V and J ends lost 3 bases and 4 bases, in that order; junction bases with no gene match: 5. This CDR3 is 15 amino acids long. DNA for the CDR3: TGTGCCAGTAGTATTACGGGAGGTGGCACCGGGGAGCTGTTTTTT. It encodes CASSITGGGTGELFF.

The sample holds one count of this clone. The V gene is TRBV2, the J gene TRBJ2-7; D perhaps matches TRBD1 (6 bases). V was shortened by 10 bases and J by 4 bases, with 23 bases between the two germline ends. The germline V gene has CDR1 SNHLY and CDR2 FYNNEI. CDR3 length: 15 amino acids. The CDR3 sequence is CATLSGGRGSYEQYF. CDR3 coding DNA: TGTGCCACCCTAAGTGGGGGCAGGGGAAGTTACGAGCAGTACTTC.

This chain uses TRBV29-1 with TRBJ2-7; a weak D match, TRBD1 (5 bases). The CDR3 runs to 12 residues. Per the germline V gene, CDR1 is SQVTM and CDR2 is ANQGSEA. Trimming stripped 5 bases from V and 1 base from J, with 9 bases between. CDR3 coding DNA: TGCAGCGTTCTGGACATTTCCTACGAGCAGTACTTC. Amino acid sequence: CSVLDISYEQYF.

The chain links TRBV5-4 to TRBJ2-3, with D uncertain. Deletions cut 0 bases from V and 4 bases from J, with 12 bases between. The CDR3 runs to 15 residues. Per germline, CDR1 SGHNT and CDR2 YYREEE (reference sequence). The CDR3 protein is CASSLAMAGADTQYF. For the CDR3, the DNA is TGTGCCAGCAGCTTGGCTATGGCAGGCGCAGATACGCAGTATTTT.

The chain recombines TRBV27 with TRBJ2-2; D is unresolved. V lost 8 bases, J lost 5 bases, and 18 bases lay in between. The CDR3 is 15 residues long. In germline, CDR1 is MNHEY, CDR2 SMNVEV (reference sequence). CDR3 residues: CASRWISWGTGELFF. CDR3 sequence (DNA): TGTGCCAGCCGATGGATCAGCTGGGGAACCGGGGAGCTGTTTTTT.

The rearrangement joins TRBV28 to TRBJ1-5; TRBD1 might be the D (5 bases). Per germline, CDR1 MDHEN and CDR2 SYDVKM. This CDR3 contains 16 residues. Trimming removed 2 bases from V and 2 bases from J, with 13 bases in between. CDR3 region: CASSLGWGKGNQPQHF. CDR3 bases: TGTGCCAGCAGTTTAGGGTGGGGGAAGGGCAATCAGCCCCAGCATTTT.

The chain joins TRBV7-9 to TRBJ2-1; 10 positions match TRBD2. This CDR3 comprises 16 residues. In germline, CDR1 is SEHNR, CDR2 FQNEAQ (reference sequence). Unmatched junction bases numbered 12, after V lost 6 bases and J lost 7 bases. The CDR3: CASRAVLAGVVNEQFF. The CDR3 coding sequence is TGTGCCAGCAGGGCCGTTCTAGCGGGAGTGGTGAATGAGCAGTTCTTC.

The V and J genes are TRBV7-6 and TRBJ2-3; TRBD1 might be the D (7 bases). There are 15 residues in the CDR3. V lost 2 bases to trimming and J lost 6 bases, with 15 bases between them. Germline assignment: CDR1 SGHVS and CDR2 FNYEAQ. This CDR3 reads CASSLFGAGGDTQYF. The CDR3, as DNA: TGTGCCAGCAGCTTATTCGGGGCAGGGGGGGATACGCAGTATTTT.

The V gene is TRBV7-9, the J gene TRBJ2-7; 7 nucleotides line up with TRBD1. In germline, CDR1 is SEHNR, CDR2 FQNEAQ (reference sequence). The trim removed 5 bases at V and 2 bases at J, leaving 6 bases unmatched. The CDR3 contains 14 residues. The CDR3: CASSTGQAAYEQYF. CDR3 DNA sequence: TGTGCCAGCAGCACTGGACAGGCCGCCTACGAGCAGTACTTC.

V is TRBV29-1 and J is TRBJ2-7; unclear D gene. The CDR3 consists of 11 residues. V was cut by 3 bases and J by 5 bases, with 8 bases left in between. CDR1 is SQVTM and CDR2 is ANQGSEA in the germline V gene. As DNA, the CDR3 is TGCAGCGTTGAGTTCCGGGACGAGCAGTACTTC. It codes for CSVEFRDEQYF.